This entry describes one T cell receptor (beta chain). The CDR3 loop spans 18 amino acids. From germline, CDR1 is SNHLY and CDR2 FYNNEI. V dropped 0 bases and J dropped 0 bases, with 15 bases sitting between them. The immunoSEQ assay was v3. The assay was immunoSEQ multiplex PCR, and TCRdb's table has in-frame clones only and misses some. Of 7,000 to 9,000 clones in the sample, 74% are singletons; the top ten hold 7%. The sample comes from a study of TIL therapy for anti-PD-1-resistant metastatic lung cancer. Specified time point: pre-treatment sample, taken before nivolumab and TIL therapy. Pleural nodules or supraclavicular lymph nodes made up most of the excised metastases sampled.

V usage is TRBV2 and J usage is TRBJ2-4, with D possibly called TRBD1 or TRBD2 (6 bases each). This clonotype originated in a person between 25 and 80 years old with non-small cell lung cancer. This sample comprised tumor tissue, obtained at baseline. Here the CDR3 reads CASSEAEGGGVAKNIQYF. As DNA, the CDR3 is TGTGCCAGCAGTGAAGCTGAGGGGGGCGGGGTAGCCAAAAACATTCAGTACTTC.